This T cell receptor beta chain originates from a study of T cells in Graves' hyperthyroidism and ophthalmopathy. General observations from the study: Stable hyperthyroidism and ophthalmopathy were separated using 13 V-J signatures.

Uncontrolled infection, other autoimmune disease, pregnancy and lactation each barred patients from inclusion. Orbital computed tomography, thyroid ultrasound, serum thyroxine and TRAb, and clinical symptoms together informed the diagnoses. RNA transcripts were the template for amplifying TCR beta CDR3 regions. TCR CDR3 underwent first-round RT-PCR with the HTBI primer set. One entry per CDR3 protein, called by TCRdb with MiXCR from the multiplex PCR reads. Of 730,000 or so distinct CDR3 sequences listed, 18% are singletons. Trimming cost V 5 bases and J 5 bases, with 11 bases left between them. Germline loops: CDR1 SGHRS, CDR2 YFSETQ. The CDR3 totals 13 residues. This clonotype was seen a few times. No antigen is known for it.

The V and J genes are TRBV5-1 and TRBJ2-1; the D is unclear. The sequencing sample was made of blood. The clonotype comes from a woman between 45 and 60 years old with Graves' hyperthyroidism that later progressed to Graves' ophthalmopathy. This CDR3 reads CASSWQTNNEQFF. The CDR3 coding sequence is TGCGCCAGCAGTTGGCAGACGAACAATGAGCAGTTCTTC.